These 32 T cell receptor beta chains originate from one sample sequenced in a study of human T cells and chemical hapten exposure (dated by TCRdb to the early 2020s). Interpreted using the paper, the time point label stands for: patch test 3, about 24 weeks after DPC sensitization. The intended sense of this specimen's treatment or condition label: therapeutic diphenylcyclopropenone sensitization with weekly scalp DPC. The library was generated by RACE. Sequencing used a NextSeq 500. TCRdb handled the public reads itself, with Q25 trimming in fastp and clone calling in MiXCR, and kept productive beta chains. For every CDR3 protein sequence, its rows merge into one entry that carries the most common genes and DNA. Recorded for this sample are about 82,000 distinct CDR3 sequences; under 14% of them occurred a single time. The top ten clonotypes cover over 3.5% of the sample. Sequenced here: whole blood, sampled in connection with sensitization to the hapten diphenylcyclopropenone (DPC). These receptors were taken from a woman between 45 and 60 years old with alopecia areata. Some clones in this sample may be carry-over from other donors' samples.

This clonotype appeared many times. The chain is built from TRBV10-2 and TRBJ2-2, with 7 nucleotides matching TRBD1. The length of the CDR3 is 15 residues. Trimming removed 3 bases from V and 9 bases from J; junction bases left unmatched: 10. Germline lookup yields CDR1 WSHSY and CDR2 SAAADI. The CDR3 region is CASSDPGTVLRELFF. The CDR3 DNA reads as TGCGCCAGCAGTGACCCGGGGACAGTTCTCAGGGAGCTGTTTTTT.

There are many counts of this clonotype. The rearrangement links TRBV27 to TRBJ2-2; perhaps TRBD2 as D (5 bases). The ends were cut back, 10 bases at V and 2 bases at J, with 14 bases in the middle. Germline V gene lookup returns CDR1 MNHEY and CDR2 SMNVEV (reference sequence). This CDR3 has 14 residues. CDR3 region: CATGENGNTGELFF. In DNA, the CDR3 is TGTGCCACCGGGGAGAACGGAAACACCGGGGAGCTGTTTTTT.

Sample share makes this clonotype medium-sized. The V call is TRBV20-1, the J call TRBJ2-1; D ambiguous. The V gene's germline CDR1 is DFQATT and CDR2 SNEGSKA (reference sequence). The V end was cut by 0 bases, the J end by 0 bases, with 9 bases between. CDR3 length: 15 amino acids. The DNA of the CDR3 is TGCAGTGCTAGAGATCGGGCCCGCTCCTACAATGAGCAGTTCTTC. The encoded protein is CSARDRARSYNEQFF.

This clonotype was counted at least ten times. The chain has TRBV14 and TRBJ1-2; weak D call: TRBD1 (6 bases). The CDR3 extends over 16 amino acids. Germline CDR1 reads SGHDN; CDR2 reads FVKESK. V was clipped by 0 bases and J by 4 bases, with 15 bases between them. DNA for the CDR3: TGTGCCAGCAGCCAAGATGTAAGAGGGGGAAGCTATGGCTACACCTTC. This gives the protein CASSQDVRGGSYGYTF.

The rearrangement uses TRBV12-3 or TRBV12-4 and TRBJ1-1, with no clear D. The V and J ends lost 6 bases and 1 base respectively, with 12 bases between them. The CDR3 loop spans 14 amino acids. CDR3 bases: TGTGCCAGCAGCCTCCGGGGAGCGAACACTGAAGCTTTCTTT. Its translation is CASSLRGANTEAFF.

In its sample, this clonotype was seen many times. The rearrangement links TRBV29-1 to TRBJ2-3; unclear D gene. The CDR3 has 15 amino acids. Trimming stripped 0 bases from V and 0 bases from J, with 10 bases between. Germline CDR1 and CDR2: SQVTM and ANQGSEA. The CDR3 loop is CSVEDLPGSTDTQYF. CDR3 sequence (DNA): TGCAGCGTTGAAGATCTGCCAGGTAGCACAGATACGCAGTATTTT.

There are many counts of this clonotype. The chain's CDR3 is CASVSGTSGIYNEQFF. The CDR3 DNA sequence: TGTGCCAGCGTATCCGGGACTAGCGGGATTTACAATGAGCAGTTCTTC. This sequence joins TRBV3-1 and TRBJ2-1; 13 bases match TRBD2. V shed 8 bases, J shed 4 bases, and the junction held 8 bases outside the gene matches. CDR3 size: 16 residues. Per germline, CDR1 LGHDT and CDR2 YNNKEL (reference sequence).

This clonotype was seen ten or more times. The chain recombines TRBV18 with TRBJ1-1, with TRBD1 identical over 7 bases. The CDR3 contains 15 residues. Germline trimming cut 6 bases from V and 0 bases from J; bases unmatched to any gene: 7. CDR1 and CDR2 from the germline V gene are KGHSH and LQKENI. The CDR3 sequence is CASSQRQGLNTEAFF. Written as DNA, the CDR3 is TGTGCCAGCTCCCAGAGACAGGGTTTGAACACTGAAGCTTTCTTT.

This clonotype was found many times. A read error may account for a junction end that differs from germline. The chain recombines TRBV5-4 with TRBJ1-2, with D unclear. The CDR3 covers 15 residues. Germline CDR1 and CDR2: SGHNT and YYREEE (reference sequence). Here the CDR3 reads CASSLKRSDNYGHTF. The CDR3 nucleotides read TGTGCCAGCAGCCTCAAGAGGTCGGATAACTATGGCCACACCTTC.

This clonotype was recorded a few times. The gene calls are TRBV12-3 or TRBV12-4 and TRBJ1-5; D ambiguous. Trimming took 5 bases from V and 3 from J, leaving 14 bases between them. The CDR3 sequence is 15 residues long. CDR3 in amino acids: CASSPRSDYNQPQHF. CDR3 bases: TGTGCCAGCAGTCCCCGATCGGACTACAATCAGCCCCAGCATTTT.

The chain uses TRBV6-2 or TRBV6-3 and TRBJ2-2, with D unresolved. Germline V gene lookup returns CDR1 MNHEY and CDR2 SVGEGT. Trimming stripped 5 bases from V and 1 base from J, with 14 bases between. The length of the CDR3 is 16 residues. CDR3 DNA sequence: TGTGCCAGCAGTCGACGACGGGTTATGAACACCGGGGAGCTGTTTTTT. Amino acids: CASSRRRVMNTGELFF.

As DNA, the CDR3 is TGCAGCGTTGAGACACCCATCACAAAAACCCACGAGCAGTACTTC. Translation gives CSVETPITKTHEQYF. The chain uses TRBV29-1 and TRBJ2-7; unclear D gene. The CDR3 spans 15 residues. CDR1 is SQVTM, CDR2 ANQGSEA, per germline. The ends were cut back, 3 bases at V and 5 bases at J, with 20 bases in the middle.

The sample holds many counts of this clonotype. J is TRBJ1-5 and V is TRBV6-5; TRBD1 aligns across 8 bases. The germline gives CDR1 MNHEY, CDR2 SVGAGI. The CDR3 runs 13 residues. The V segment lost 6 bases and the J segment 6 bases; nucleotides outside the gene matches: 4. CDR3 sequence reads: CASRAQGAQPQHF. The CDR3 bases are TGTGCCAGCAGGGCTCAGGGGGCTCAGCCCCAGCATTTT.

This clonotype was seen ten or more times. This chain connects TRBV20-1 to TRBJ2-3; 10 positions agree with TRBD1. Per germline, CDR1 DFQATT and CDR2 SNEGSKA (reference sequence). This CDR3 comprises 13 residues. The V gene end was trimmed by 3 bases and the J gene end by 5 bases; junction bases not matched to a gene: 2. For the CDR3, the DNA is TGCAGTGCTAGGACAGGGGGCTTAGATACGCAGTATTTT. This codes for CSARTGGLDTQYF.

Ten or more counts support this clonotype. The chain has TRBV20-1 and TRBJ2-5, with TRBD1 identical over 8 bases. V was clipped by 5 bases and J by 7 bases; unmatched bases: 9. This CDR3 has 13 residues. Germline V lookup: CDR1 DFQATT, CDR2 SNEGSKA (reference sequence). CDR3 sequence: CSARGTGSGTQYF. DNA of the CDR3: TGCAGTGCTCGAGGGACAGGTTCGGGGACCCAGTACTTC.

This clonotype has only a few counts. The rearrangement links TRBV29-1 to TRBJ2-1; D assignment may be TRBD1 or TRBD2 (6 bases each). Germline V gene sequence: CDR1 SQVTM, CDR2 ANQGSEA. The CDR3 runs 15 residues. V lost 6 bases, J lost 2 bases, and 17 bases lay in between. The CDR3 sequence: CSVPLGGLAYNEQFF. The CDR3 DNA reads as TGCAGCGTGCCCCTAGGGGGGCTGGCCTACAATGAGCAGTTCTTC.

This clonotype came up a few times. The chain couples TRBV14 to TRBJ2-2; D is perhaps TRBD2 (6 bases). Germline loops: CDR1 SGHDN, CDR2 FVKESK. The CDR3 is 16 residues long. The V and J ends lost 4 bases and 2 bases respectively, with 14 bases between them. CDR3 DNA: TGTGCCAGCAGCCTCCGGACTATCCGAAACACCGGGGAGCTGTTTTTT. Protein: CASSLRTIRNTGELFF.

V usage is TRBV19 and J usage is TRBJ2-2; TRBD2 aligns across 9 bases. This CDR3 comprises 18 residues. The junction had 9 bases not matched to a gene; V was cut back by 4 bases and J by 0 bases. The germline gives CDR1 LNHDA, CDR2 SQIVND (reference sequence). In nucleotides, the CDR3 is TGTGCCAGTAGTAGAGGGGGACTAGCTGCCGCGAACACCGGGGAGCTGTTTTTT. This gives the protein CASSRGGLAAANTGELFF. Supplemented by reference TRBV19 and TRBJ2-2, the full variable domain reads DGGITQSPKYLFRKEGQNVTLSCEQNLNHDAMYWYRQDPGQGLRLIYYSQIVNDFQKGDIAEGYSVSREKKESFPLTVTSAQKNPTAFYLCASSRGGLAAANTGELFFGEGSRLTVL.

This clonotype was counted once. A single base separates this from a much larger clone, so it may be a read error. The V call is TRBV2, the J call TRBJ1-2; weak D call: TRBD1 (6 bases). The V gene's germline CDR1 is SNHLY and CDR2 FYNNEI. The CDR3 has 12 amino acids. The CDR3 nucleotides read TGTGCCAGCAGTGAGGTCCCTGGGGGCTGCACCTTC. Its protein product is CASSEVPGGCTF.

This clonotype was seen at least ten times. The V call is TRBV7-2, the J call TRBJ2-2, with D unclear. This CDR3 has 17 residues. Germline assignment: CDR1 SGHTA and CDR2 FQGNSA. V was cut by 0 bases and J by 0 bases, with 11 bases left in between. The CDR3 DNA is TGTGCCAGCAGCTTAGCTGGTCAGAGAGCGAACACCGGGGAGCTGTTTTTT. Translation gives CASSLAGQRANTGELFF.

V usage is TRBV18 and J usage is TRBJ1-2; D unclear. The germline CDR1 and CDR2 sequences are KGHSH and LQKENI. The CDR3 has 13 residues. The germline V and J ends were trimmed by 2 bases and 1 base, with 5 bases remaining between them. The CDR3: CASSPTDNYGYTF. The DNA of the CDR3 is TGTGCCAGCTCACCAACCGATAACTATGGCTACACCTTC.

Ten or more counts support this clonotype. The V and J genes are TRBV24-1 and TRBJ2-5; TRBD1 aligns across 7 bases. Germline V CDR1 and CDR2: KGHDR, SFDVKD. CDR3 size: 17 residues. J lost 1 base, V lost 7 bases, and 14 bases had no gene match. The CDR3 DNA reads TGTGCCACCAGCGGAGCTGGGGCAGGGGGTTCCCAAGAGACCCAGTACTTC. Translation: CATSGAGAGGSQETQYF.

J is TRBJ2-5 and V is TRBV12-3 or TRBV12-4, with 8 bases identical to TRBD2. This CDR3 contains 12 residues. With V trimmed by 8 bases and J by 5 bases, 4 bases remained unmatched. The CDR3 spells CASATSDETQYF. DNA of the CDR3: TGTGCCAGCGCGACTAGCGACGAGACCCAGTACTTC.

This clonotype showed up just a few times. The chain carries TRBV6-1 and TRBJ2-7; weak D call: TRBD1 (6 bases). V lost 4 bases to trimming and J lost 0 bases, with 13 bases between them. Germline CDR1 MNHNS, CDR2 SASEGT. CDR3 length equals 15 residues. The CDR3 here is CASSANRAPSYEQYF. As DNA, the CDR3 is TGTGCCAGCAGTGCCAACAGGGCCCCCTCCTACGAGCAGTACTTC.

This clonotype has ten or more counts. The chain carries TRBV28 and TRBJ2-6; D is undetermined. V gave up 4 bases and J gave up 5 bases, with 6 bases separating them. Per germline, CDR1 MDHEN and CDR2 SYDVKM. The CDR3 is made up of 13 amino acids. CDR3 DNA sequence: TGTGCCAGCAGTTATGGGAGGGCCAACGTCCTGACTTTC. Protein: CASSYGRANVLTF. The complete variable domain, with remaining parts taken from reference TRBV28 and TRBJ2-6, reads DVKVTQSSRYLVKRTGEKVFLECVQDMDHENMFWYRQDPGLGLRLIYFSYDVKMKEKGDIPEGYSVSREKKERFSLILESASTNQTSMYLCASSYGRANVLTFGAGSRLTVL.

This clonotype was counted ten times or more. The V and J genes are TRBV19 and TRBJ2-5; D is unclear. CDR1 is LNHDA, CDR2 SQIVND, per germline (reference sequence). Trimming pared 2 bases from V and 4 bases from J, leaving 5 bases between. The length of the CDR3 is 12 residues. Here the CDR3 reads CASSIRGETQYF. DNA for the CDR3: TGTGCCAGTAGTATAAGAGGAGAGACCCAGTACTTC.

This clonotype was seen many times. V gene TRBV20-1 combines with J gene TRBJ1-5; no clear D. The germline CDR1 and CDR2 sequences are DFQATT and SNEGSKA (reference sequence). This CDR3 region has 15 residues. The V end lost 0 bases, the J end lost 0 bases, and 9 bases lay between the germline ends. CDR3 DNA sequence: TGCAGTGCTAGAGATACCCAATTTAGCAATCAGCCCCAGCATTTT. As protein: CSARDTQFSNQPQHF.

The gene calls are TRBV2 and TRBJ1-6; D gene ambiguous. This CDR3 spans 12 amino acids. The V gene lost 7 bases and the J gene lost 8 bases, with 9 bases spanning the gap. The germline CDR1 and CDR2 sequences are SNHLY and FYNNEI. The CDR3 nucleotides are TGTGCCAGCAAACCTGGGGATTCACCCCTCCACTTT. It encodes CASKPGDSPLHF.

This clonotype was counted many times. V gene TRBV29-1 combines with J gene TRBJ1-2, with D tentatively TRBD1 (5 bases). Germline lookup yields CDR1 SQVTM and CDR2 ANQGSEA. The CDR3 is made up of 12 amino acids. Trimming left V 4 bases short and J 7 bases short, with 13 bases between. In DNA, the CDR3 is TGCAGCGTTGGGGACTCGCCTCTTGGCTACACCTTC. Amino acid sequence: CSVGDSPLGYTF. Looking up the rest from reference TRBV29-1 and TRBJ1-2 gives the full variable domain: SAVISQKPSRDICQRGTSLTIQCQVDSQVTMMFWYRQQPGQSLTLIATANQGSEATYESGFVIDKFPISRPNLTFSTLTVSNMSPEDSSIYLCSVGDSPLGYTFGSGTRLTVV.

This clonotype has at least ten counts. J is TRBJ2-7 and V is TRBV5-1; possibly TRBD2 for D (5 bases). This CDR3 is 13 amino acids long. CDR1 and CDR2 from the germline V gene are SGHRS and YFSETQ. V was clipped by 0 bases and J by 3 bases, with 7 bases between them. The CDR3 DNA sequence: TGCGCCAGCAGCTTGGGAGGGAACTACGAGCAGTACTTC. Amino acid sequence: CASSLGGNYEQYF.

This clonotype was detected many times. This rearrangement joins TRBV20-1 to TRBJ2-5; no firm D call. The length of the CDR3 is 13 residues. The germline V gene encodes CDR1 DFQATT and CDR2 SNEGSKA (reference sequence). Deletions cut 5 bases from V and 5 bases from J, with 15 bases between. CDR3 nucleotides: TGCAGTGCTTACCTCTTACCAAAGGAGACCCAGTACTTC. Its translation is CSAYLLPKETQYF.

This clonotype was counted a few times. This rearrangement joins TRBV19 to TRBJ2-1, with D possibly TRBD2 on 5 matching bases. This CDR3 spans 15 amino acids. Germline CDR1 and CDR2: LNHDA and SQIVND (reference sequence). Trimming cost V 5 bases and J 4 bases, with 15 bases left between them. The CDR3 loop reads CASSADRSAYNEQFF. CDR3 nucleotides: TGTGCCAGTAGTGCAGACCGTAGCGCATACAATGAGCAGTTCTTC.